Each of the 13 T cell receptor beta chains below was sequenced from the same sample in a study of blood T cell repertoires in COVID-19. Data came from immunoSEQ multiplex PCR; TCRdb stores just in-frame clones and leaves some out. The table records about 240,000 clones, about three quarters of them present only once. Sequencing was performed on peripheral blood. These receptors originate from an elderly woman with acute or convalescent COVID-19.

V usage is TRBV11-2 and J usage is TRBJ2-7, with 9 bases lining up with TRBD1. The CDR3 sequence is 15 residues long. Germline V gene data show CDR1 as SGHAT and CDR2 as FQNNGV. Unmatched junction bases numbered 4, after V lost 1 base and J lost 3 bases. CDR3 in DNA: TGTGCCAGCAGCTTAGGGTGGACAGGGGACTACGAGCAGTACTTC. It is translated as CASSLGWTGDYEQYF.

The V gene is TRBV13, the J gene TRBJ2-4; 9 nucleotides agree with TRBD2. The length of the CDR3 is 15 residues. Germline values: CDR1 PRHDT, CDR2 FYEKMQ (reference sequence). The trim removed 2 bases at V and 7 bases at J, leaving 6 bases unmatched. The CDR3 loop is CASSLLGLAQNIQYF. The CDR3 DNA reads as TGTGCCAGCAGCTTACTTGGACTAGCGCAGAACATTCAGTACTTC.

V is TRBV5-5 and J is TRBJ2-5; 9 positions agree with TRBD2. The CDR3 spans 17 residues. Germline V gene sequence: CDR1 SGHKS, CDR2 YYEKEE (reference sequence). With 2 bases clipped from V and 4 bases from J, the junction kept 12 bases outside the gene matches. CDR3 in DNA: TGTGCCAGCAGCTTTGGCCCCCACCCTAGCGGGACAGAGACCCAGTACTTC. The encoded protein is CASSFGPHPSGTETQYF.

Details on this clone: This same CDR3 is encoded by further DNA sequences in the sample. The chain employs TRBV19 and TRBJ1-2, with 7 positions matching TRBD1. Trimming removed 5 bases from V and 2 bases from J; junction bases left unmatched: 5. Per germline, CDR1 LNHDA and CDR2 SQIVND (reference sequence). This CDR3 spans 14 amino acids. The CDR3 loop is CASSPGTANYGYTF. The CDR3, as DNA: TGTGCCAGTAGTCCAGGGACAGCCAACTATGGCTACACCTTC.

The V and J genes are TRBV4-3 and TRBJ1-2, with 7 nucleotides matching TRBD1. The CDR3 is 14 amino acids. Germline-derived CDR1 and CDR2 are LGHNA and YSLEER. Losses at the gene ends were 0 bases for V and 9 bases for J; bases not matched to a gene: 7. CDR3 residues: CASSQDRQGVRYTF. DNA for the CDR3: TGCGCCAGCAGCCAAGATAGACAGGGTGTGCGCTACACCTTC.

The rearrangement joins TRBV6-4 to TRBJ2-3; TRBD1 agrees at 8 bases. The CDR3 has 14 amino acids. Germline lookup yields CDR1 MRHNA and CDR2 SNTAGT. Losses at the gene ends were 3 bases for V and 6 bases for J; bases not matched to a gene: 5. Here the CDR3 reads CASSEQGAGDTQYF. CDR3 nucleotides: TGTGCCAGCAGTGAGCAGGGGGCCGGGGATACGCAGTATTTT.

This chain uses TRBV5-1 with TRBJ1-2; 12 bases are a match to TRBD1. The V gene end was trimmed by 4 bases and the J gene end by 8 bases; junction bases not matched to a gene: 6. The CDR3 is 14 residues long. The germline V gene has CDR1 SGHRS and CDR2 YFSETQ. CDR3 sequence reads: CASSAGQGATGYTF. CDR3 nucleotide sequence: TGCGCCAGCAGCGCGGGACAGGGGGCGACCGGCTACACCTTC.

This clone was observed a few times. The chain has TRBV18 and TRBJ1-4; the D gene is possibly TRBD1 (5 bases). The CDR3 runs 12 residues. The V end was cut by 6 bases, the J end by 13 bases, with 15 bases between. Germline CDR1 KGHSH, CDR2 LQKENI. CDR3 bases: TGTGCCAGCTCTCACTCCGACCAGGGACTGTTTTTT. It is translated as CASSHSDQGLFF.

The rearrangement links TRBV4-3 to TRBJ2-7, with 9 bases aligning to TRBD1. V lost 6 bases and J lost 2; bases outside the gene matches: 8. The CDR3 is 15 amino acids. The germline V gene encodes CDR1 LGHNA and CDR2 YSLEER. The CDR3 loop reads CASSTSGQGPYEQYF. The CDR3 nucleotides are TGCGCCAGCAGTACAAGTGGACAGGGGCCCTACGAGCAGTACTTC.

This rearrangement joins TRBV18 to TRBJ1-1; possible D gene TRBD1, 5 bases. Trimming removed 4 bases from V and 4 bases from J, with 19 bases in between. Germline V gene data show CDR1 as KGHSH and CDR2 as LQKENI. The CDR3 covers 16 residues. The CDR3 DNA follows: TGTGCCAGCTCACACAACGGAGGGGTGGGGGGCACTGAAGCTTTCTTT. Residues: CASSHNGGVGGTEAFF.

The chain uses TRBV3-1 (or the pseudogene TRBV3-2) and TRBJ1-1; D gene ambiguous. The CDR3 length is 15 residues. V shed 4 bases and J shed 0 bases, with 12 bases lying between them. CDR1 is LGHDT, CDR2 YNNKEL, per germline (reference sequence). The CDR3 region is CASSPSAGMNTEAFF. The CDR3 DNA sequence: TGTGCCAGCAGCCCGAGTGCGGGGATGAACACTGAAGCTTTCTTT.

The rearrangement joins TRBV5-4 to TRBJ2-5, with TRBD1 matching 8 bases. This CDR3 is built from 15 residues. The V gene's germline CDR1 is SGHNT and CDR2 YYREEE (reference sequence). V shed 3 bases, J shed 5 bases, and the junction held 9 bases outside the gene matches. In nucleotides, the CDR3 is TGTGCCAGCAGCTCCGGACAGGGACGGTCTGAGACCCAGTACTTC. Protein product: CASSSGQGRSETQYF.

The J gene is TRBJ2-2, the V gene TRBV5-1, with a possible D match to TRBD1 (6 bases). V lost 4 bases to trimming and J lost 5 bases, with 12 bases between them. The CDR3 runs to 14 residues. In germline, CDR1 is SGHRS, CDR2 YFSETQ. CDR3 sequence reads: CASSGQGWTGELFF. CDR3 nucleotide sequence: TGCGCCAGCAGCGGGCAGGGGTGGACCGGGGAGCTGTTTTTT.